The 13 T cell receptor beta chains below were found in one sample sequenced in a study of T cell changes during pregnancy in multiple sclerosis. The table came from immunoSEQ multiplex PCR; TCRdb's copy has only in-frame clones and leaves some out. The data contain 50,000 to 80,000 clones, roughly 92% of them singletons. The source was peripheral blood, collected in the second trimester of pregnancy. These receptors were collected from a female donor with multiple sclerosis, enrolled in a pregnancy study.

The chain is built from TRBV29-1 and TRBJ2-1; possibly TRBD2 for D (6 bases). CDR1 is SQVTM and CDR2 is ANQGSEA in the germline V gene. The CDR3 length is 13 residues. This CDR3 is CSAGQRYPNEQFF. The CDR3, as DNA: TGCAGTGCGGGGCAAAGATACCCCAATGAGCAGTTCTTC.

The V call is TRBV6-5, the J call TRBJ2-1, with D hard to call. Germline-derived CDR1 and CDR2 are MNHEY and SVGAGI. This CDR3 comprises 10 residues. V gave up 4 bases and J gave up 14 bases, with 9 bases separating them. CDR3 nucleotides: TGTGCCAGCAGTTTTCAACACGAGTTCTTC. Its translation is CASSFQHEFF.

The rearrangement uses TRBV4-3 and TRBJ2-5; TRBD2 aligns across 9 bases. The junction had 7 bases not matched to a gene; V was cut back by 4 bases and J by 1 base. CDR1 is LGHNA, CDR2 YSLEER, per germline. This CDR3 is built from 16 residues. The CDR3 bases are TGCGCCAGCAGCCCCAGTTTAGCGGGAGCCCAAGAGACCCAGTACTTC. Residues: CASSPSLAGAQETQYF.

This rearrangement joins TRBV28 to TRBJ2-1; D may be TRBD1 (5 bases). Germline V lookup: CDR1 MDHEN, CDR2 SYDVKM. CDR3 length: 15 residues. Trimming removed 6 bases from V and 3 bases from J, with 15 bases in between. In nucleotides, the CDR3 is TGTGCCAGCAGGCCAGGGTCAGGTCACTACAATGAGCAGTTCTTC. It translates to CASRPGSGHYNEQFF.

The V call is TRBV29-1, the J call TRBJ2-4, with 7 bases identical to TRBD2. The CDR3 is 14 amino acids. The junction had 9 bases not matched to a gene; V was cut back by 4 bases and J by 6 bases. CDR1 is SQVTM and CDR2 is ANQGSEA in the germline V gene. CDR3 DNA: TGCAGCGTTGGGGTCGCGGGAGATTCAAACATTCAGTACTTC. Protein product: CSVGVAGDSNIQYF. Together with reference TRBV29-1 and TRBJ2-4, the CDR3 gives the full variable domain: SAVISQKPSRDICQRGTSLTIQCQVDSQVTMMFWYRQQPGQSLTLIATANQGSEATYESGFVIDKFPISRPNLTFSTLTVSNMSPEDSSIYLCSVGVAGDSNIQYFGAGTRLSVL.

V usage is TRBV5-1 and J usage is TRBJ2-3; a weak D match, TRBD2 (5 bases). In germline, CDR1 is SGHRS, CDR2 YFSETQ. This CDR3 spans 14 amino acids. V lost 3 bases to trimming and J lost 3 bases, with 11 bases between them. CDR3 sequence (DNA): TGCGCCAGCAGCTACGGACTCAAAACAGATACGCAGTATTTT. This encodes CASSYGLKTDTQYF.

V usage is TRBV28 and J usage is TRBJ2-2, with TRBD2 matching 10 bases. The CDR3 has 16 amino acids. Germline lookup yields CDR1 MDHEN and CDR2 SYDVKM. The V and J ends lost 6 bases and 5 bases, in that order; junction bases with no gene match: 9. The CDR3 region is CASSPPSGSRTGELFF. CDR3 coding DNA: TGTGCCAGCAGCCCCCCTAGCGGGAGTCGGACCGGGGAGCTGTTTTTT.

In DNA form, the CDR3 reads TGTGCCAGCAGCTCAAGAGCACGGAGAACCGATGAGCAGTTCTTC. Translating it yields CASSSRARRTDEQFF. V is TRBV27 and J is TRBJ2-1; unclear D gene. There are 15 residues in the CDR3. Germline V gives CDR1 MNHEY, CDR2 SMNVEV (reference sequence). Trimming removed 6 bases from V and 8 bases from J, with 20 bases in between.

This rearrangement joins TRBV9 to TRBJ2-2; 7 nucleotides line up with TRBD2. Germline V gene data show CDR1 as SGDLS and CDR2 as YYNGEE. CDR3 length: 16 amino acids. The V and J ends lost 4 bases and 3 bases, in that order; junction bases with no gene match: 9. CDR3 bases: TGTGCCAGCAGCTCAGGGAGGGGAGGAGACACCGGGGAGCTGTTTTTT. Translation: CASSSGRGGDTGELFF.

The chain is built from TRBV30 and TRBJ2-3, with a weak D call TRBD1 (5 bases). The CDR3 has 14 residues. V lost 3 bases, J lost 3 bases, and 13 bases lay in between. Germline V lookup: CDR1 GTSNPN, CDR2 SVGIG (reference sequence). Written as DNA, the CDR3 is TGTGCCTGGAGCGCTGCAGGGCTAACAGATACGCAGTATTTT. Amino acid sequence: CAWSAAGLTDTQYF.

The genes are TRBV4-1 and TRBJ1-5, with 8 bases matching TRBD1. Looked up from germline, CDR1 is MGHRA and CDR2 is YSYEKL. The CDR3 totals 16 residues. The trim removed 5 bases at V and 7 bases at J, leaving 13 bases unmatched. CDR3 in amino acids: CASSTKEGQGSQPQHF. The CDR3 DNA reads as TGCGCCAGCAGCACCAAAGAAGGACAGGGATCACAGCCCCAGCATTTT.

This chain links TRBV7-9 with TRBJ2-7, with 7 bases matching TRBD2. This CDR3 has 15 amino acids. The germline gives CDR1 SEHNR, CDR2 FQNEAQ (reference sequence). The V gene end was trimmed by 5 bases and the J gene end by 3 bases; junction bases not matched to a gene: 10. CDR3 DNA sequence: TGTGCCAGCAGCCCCGCAAGGGGAGGGGTCTACGAGCAGTACTTC. It translates to CASSPARGGVYEQYF.

V is TRBV5-1 and J is TRBJ1-1, with 8 positions matching TRBD1. CDR3 size: 14 residues. Germline V CDR1 and CDR2: SGHRS, YFSETQ. The junction had 5 bases not matched to a gene; V was cut back by 3 bases and J by 4 bases. The CDR3 loop reads CASSSTGVITEAFF. The CDR3 DNA follows: TGCGCCAGCAGCTCGACAGGGGTGATCACTGAAGCTTTCTTT.